The source of this T cell receptor beta chain is a study of OX40 agonist ivuxolimab in advanced cancers. The wider study: Head and neck, renal cell, melanoma or hepatocellular carcinoma were the cancers that dose-escalation patients had. Therapy given before enrollment (anti-PD-1, anti-PD-L1 or anti-CTLA-4) was allowed, and around 44% had some.

Only in-frame clones appear in the TCRdb table, and some are missing; sequencing was by immunoSEQ multiplex PCR. The sample has some 70,000 clones, about 88% seen once. In this sample, this clone turned up a few times. Its antigen is not identified. Study conclusions and caveats: CD8+ T cells were the subset that, on average, had more expanded clones than CD4+.

Germline V gene sequence: CDR1 SEHNR, CDR2 FQNEAQ (reference sequence). Trimming left V 2 bases short and J 5 bases short, with 15 bases between. This CDR3 is 15 amino acids long. Material: CD4+ or CD8+ T cells sorted from blood, obtained in a trial of the OX40 agonist ivuxolimab. This receptor was obtained from an adult with an advanced solid tumor such as melanoma, head and neck, liver or kidney cancer. The V and J genes are TRBV7-9 and TRBJ1-1, with D possibly TRBD1 on 6 matching bases. Here the CDR3 reads CASSLQGMVKTEAFF. The DNA of the CDR3 is TGTGCCAGCAGCTTACAGGGGATGGTAAAGACTGAAGCTTTCTTT.